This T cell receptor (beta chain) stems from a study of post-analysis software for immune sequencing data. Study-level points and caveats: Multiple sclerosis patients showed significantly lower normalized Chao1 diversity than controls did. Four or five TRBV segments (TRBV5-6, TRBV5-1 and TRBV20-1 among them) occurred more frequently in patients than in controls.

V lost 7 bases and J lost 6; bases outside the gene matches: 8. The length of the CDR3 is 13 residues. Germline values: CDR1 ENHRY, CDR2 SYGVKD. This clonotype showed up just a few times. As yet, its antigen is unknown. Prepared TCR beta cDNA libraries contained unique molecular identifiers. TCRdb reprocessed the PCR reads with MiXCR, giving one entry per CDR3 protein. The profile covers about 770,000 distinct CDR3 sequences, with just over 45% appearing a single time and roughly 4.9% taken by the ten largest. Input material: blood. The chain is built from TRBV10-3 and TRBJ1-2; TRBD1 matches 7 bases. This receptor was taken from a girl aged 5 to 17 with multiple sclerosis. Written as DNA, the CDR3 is TGTGCCATCAAACTCGACAGGGAGGATGGCTACACCTTC. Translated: CAIKLDREDGYTF.